What follows are 29 T cell receptor beta chains derived from one specimen sequenced in a study of cytomegalovirus exposure and HLA in healthy donors. PCR involved 60 Vbeta and 13 Jbeta primers. TCRdb keeps only in-frame clones here, not all; method: immunoSEQ multiplex PCR. The sample has more than 90,000 clones, more than 80% seen once. The sequenced sample was PBMCs. Receptors were obtained from a young man in good health and CMV-seronegative.

This rearrangement joins TRBV18 to TRBJ1-1, with D perhaps matching TRBD1 (6 bases). V shed 3 bases and J shed 1 base, with 12 bases lying between them. The germline gives CDR1 KGHSH, CDR2 LQKENI. The CDR3 is 15 amino acids. CDR3 in DNA: TGTGCCAGCTCACCTAATAGGGACAAGAACACTGAAGCTTTCTTT. It yields the protein CASSPNRDKNTEAFF. Variable domain in full (rest from reference TRBV18 and TRBJ1-1): NAGVMQNPRHLVRRRGQEARLRCSPMKGHSHVYWYRQLPEEGLKFMVYLQKENIIDESGMPKERFSAEFPKEGPSILRIQQVVRGDSAAYFCASSPNRDKNTEAFFGQGTRLTVV.

The chain uses TRBV13 and TRBJ1-6; 10 bases line up with TRBD1. V shed 5 bases and J 9 bases; nucleotides not matched to a gene: 4. Germline V CDR1 and CDR2: PRHDT, FYEKMQ (reference sequence). The CDR3 has 14 amino acids. The CDR3 loop reads CASSQDRGGSPLHF. CDR3 bases: TGTGCCAGCAGCCAGGACAGGGGGGGTTCACCCCTCCACTTT.

The chain carries TRBV6-1 and TRBJ2-7; 7 positions agree with TRBD1. This CDR3 comprises 15 residues. Unmatched junction bases numbered 11, after V lost 4 bases and J lost 5 bases. Germline values: CDR1 MNHNS, CDR2 SASEGT. As DNA, the CDR3 is TGTGCCAGCAGTGGAGACAGGGTTAGTTTAGACGAGCAGTACTTC. Translation: CASSGDRVSLDEQYF.

The rearrangement joins TRBV5-1 to TRBJ1-2, with D possibly being TRBD1 (6 bases). Germline CDR1 SGHRS, CDR2 YFSETQ. V lost 0 bases, J lost 3 bases, and 9 bases lay in between. The CDR3 totals 14 residues. The CDR3 nucleotides read TGCGCCAGCAGCTTGGACAGGGTGGACTATGGCTACACCTTC. This sequence encodes CASSLDRVDYGYTF.

This rearrangement joins TRBV19 to TRBJ2-6; TRBD2 matches 7 bases. With 2 bases clipped from V and 2 bases from J, the junction kept 9 bases outside the gene matches. Germline V lookup: CDR1 LNHDA, CDR2 SQIVND (reference sequence). The CDR3 sequence is 18 residues long. The CDR3 region is CASSIRERGEAGANVLTF. In nucleotides, the CDR3 is TGTGCCAGTAGTATAAGAGAACGGGGGGAGGCTGGGGCCAACGTCCTGACTTTC.

The V call is TRBV7-2, the J call TRBJ2-5; perhaps TRBD2 as D (6 bases). With 3 bases removed from V and 2 bases from J, the gap between germline ends came to 16 bases. CDR3 length: 16 amino acids. The germline CDR1 and CDR2 sequences are SGHTA and FQGNSA. As DNA, the CDR3 is TGTGCCAGCAGCTTCTTACCGGGGACTGCACAAGAGACCCAGTACTTC. Protein sequence: CASSFLPGTAQETQYF.

The V gene is TRBV9, the J gene TRBJ2-5; D gene unclear. Trimming took 4 bases from V and 4 from J, leaving 11 bases between them. This CDR3 contains 13 residues. Germline V gives CDR1 SGDLS, CDR2 YYNGEE. In DNA form, the CDR3 reads TGTGCCAGCAGCTCTAGGCCCGGAGAGACCCAGTACTTC. Translation: CASSSRPGETQYF.

V usage is TRBV29-1 and J usage is TRBJ2-3; 7 bases map to TRBD2. This CDR3 has 14 residues. CDR1 is SQVTM and CDR2 is ANQGSEA in the germline V gene. Trimming took 0 bases from V and 10 from J; bases not matched to a gene: 10. The CDR3 DNA sequence: TGCAGCGTTGAAGATCCCGGACTAGGCAGGGCGCAGTATTTT. Translation gives CSVEDPGLGRAQYF.

V gene TRBV7-9 combines with J gene TRBJ2-7; tentatively, D is TRBD1 (6 bases). V was trimmed by 1 base and J by 3 bases, leaving 13 bases between them. From germline, CDR1 is SEHNR and CDR2 FQNEAQ (reference sequence). The CDR3 spans 15 residues. This chain's CDR3 is CASSLERGFDYEQYF. In DNA, the CDR3 is TGTGCCAGCAGCTTAGAGAGGGGGTTTGACTACGAGCAGTACTTC.

Here the CDR3 reads CASSLWDRGSTGELFF. The CDR3 coding sequence is TGCGCCAGCAGCTTGTGGGACAGGGGGTCGACCGGGGAGCTGTTTTTT. The chain is built from TRBV5-1 and TRBJ2-2; 11 bases are shared with TRBD1. V lost 1 base, J lost 5 bases, and 4 bases stayed unmatched. The CDR3 spans 16 residues. Per the germline V gene, CDR1 is SGHRS and CDR2 is YFSETQ.

The V and J genes are TRBV4-2 and TRBJ2-7; no reliable D call. V was cut by 2 bases and J by 2 bases, with 7 bases left in between. The CDR3 runs 13 residues. Germline V gene sequence: CDR1 LGHNA, CDR2 YNFKEQ. The CDR3 DNA reads as TGTGCCAGCAGCCAAACGAGCGCCTACGAGCAGTACTTC. Protein product: CASSQTSAYEQYF.

This chain connects TRBV6-5 to TRBJ1-3, with D possibly matching TRBD1 (6 bases). The CDR3 sequence is 15 residues long. CDR1 is MNHEY and CDR2 is SVGAGI in the germline V gene. V was shortened by 6 bases and J by 0 bases, with 12 bases between the two germline ends. In DNA form, the CDR3 reads TGTGCCAGCAGCTCGACAGGCGACTCTGGAAACACCATATATTTT. As protein: CASSSTGDSGNTIYF.

The gene calls are TRBV29-1 and TRBJ2-2, with 13 bases aligning to TRBD2. J was trimmed by 3 bases and V by 2 bases; bases with no gene match: 6. The CDR3 length is 17 residues. The germline V gene encodes CDR1 SQVTM and CDR2 ANQGSEA. As DNA, the CDR3 is TGCAGCGTTGAAACTAGCGGGGGGGTAGAGGACACCGGGGAGCTGTTTTTT. Protein: CSVETSGGVEDTGELFF.

The chain couples TRBV4-1 to TRBJ1-2; 9 nucleotides match TRBD1. Germline V gives CDR1 MGHRA, CDR2 YSYEKL. The CDR3 loop spans 13 amino acids. The junction had 3 bases not matched to a gene; V was cut back by 2 bases and J by 8 bases. For the CDR3, the DNA is TGCGCCAGCAGCCAACGACAGGGGGGCGGCTACACCTTC. It is translated as CASSQRQGGGYTF.

This chain joins TRBV5-4 and TRBJ2-5, with 7 positions matching TRBD1. V shed 0 bases, J shed 0 bases, and the junction held 8 bases outside the gene matches. CDR3 length: 17 amino acids. CDR1 SGHNT and CDR2 YYREEE come from the germline V gene (reference sequence). The CDR3: CASSLETTGWDQETQYF. The CDR3, as DNA: TGTGCCAGCAGCTTGGAAACGACAGGGTGGGACCAAGAGACCCAGTACTTC.

This clone was observed a few times. J is TRBJ1-1 and V is TRBV29-1, with TRBD1 matching 9 bases. From germline, CDR1 is SQVTM and CDR2 ANQGSEA. The CDR3 has 13 amino acids. After removal of 7 bases from V and 0 bases from J, the junction contained 3 bases not matched to a gene. CDR3 region: CSAGDRVNTEAFF. In nucleotides, the CDR3 is TGCAGCGCCGGGGACAGGGTGAACACTGAAGCTTTCTTT.

The gene calls are TRBV6-5 and TRBJ1-1; D remains unclear. The germline V and J ends were trimmed by 0 bases and 0 bases, with 11 bases remaining between them. CDR3 length equals 16 residues. CDR1 and CDR2 (germline): MNHEY, SVGAGI. CDR3 DNA: TGTGCCAGCAGTTACTCGGCAGGATCCATGAACACTGAAGCTTTCTTT. Protein product: CASSYSAGSMNTEAFF.

In this sample, this clone turned up once. V usage is TRBV9 and J usage is TRBJ2-7, with D perhaps TRBD2 (5 bases). CDR1 SGDLS and CDR2 YYNGEE come from the germline V gene. There are 15 residues in the CDR3. V was cut by 0 bases and J by 4 bases, with 14 bases left in between. This CDR3 is CASSVGPTNTYEQYF. CDR3 coding DNA: TGTGCCAGCAGCGTAGGACCGACTAACACATACGAGCAGTACTTC.

The rearrangement uses TRBV4-2 and TRBJ1-2; TRBD1 aligns across 7 bases. Germline values: CDR1 LGHNA, CDR2 YNFKEQ. The CDR3 length is 16 residues. Trimming removed 3 bases from V and 6 bases from J; junction bases left unmatched: 13. In DNA, the CDR3 is TGTGCCAGCAGCCACCCTGACAGGGCCCCCCGGGATGGCTACACCTTC. It encodes CASSHPDRAPRDGYTF.

The rearrangement joins TRBV5-1 to TRBJ2-7; the D gene is possibly TRBD2 (6 bases). CDR1 and CDR2 from the germline V gene are SGHRS and YFSETQ. V was shortened by 4 bases and J by 2 bases, with 13 bases between the two germline ends. The CDR3 sequence is 14 residues long. The CDR3 reads CASSIGTRTYEQYF. The DNA of the CDR3 is TGCGCCAGCAGCATCGGGACTCGGACCTACGAGCAGTACTTC.

The chain links TRBV30 to TRBJ2-7; 8 bases fit TRBD2. Trimming cost V 1 base and J 0 bases; bases outside gene matches: 8. Germline assignment: CDR1 GTSNPN and CDR2 SVGIG (reference sequence). The CDR3 runs 16 residues. In DNA form, the CDR3 reads TGTGCCTGGAGTGGCGGGGTAGCGGGATTCTCCTACGAGCAGTACTTC. Its translation is CAWSGGVAGFSYEQYF.

V gene TRBV29-1 combines with J gene TRBJ2-7; the D gene is possibly TRBD2 (6 bases). Germline V gene sequence: CDR1 SQVTM, CDR2 ANQGSEA. The CDR3 is 12 residues long. Trimming pared 1 base from V and 4 bases from J, leaving 8 bases between. DNA of the CDR3: TGCAGCGTTGAAGTTGGGGGGTACGAGCAGTACTTC. Translation gives CSVEVGGYEQYF.

This clone was picked up one time. The V gene is TRBV6-1, the J gene TRBJ2-7, with 13 bases matching TRBD2. Germline V lookup: CDR1 MNHNS, CDR2 SASEGT. The CDR3 is 18 amino acids. The V and J ends lost 1 base and 2 bases, in that order; junction bases with no gene match: 8. CDR3 nucleotides: TGTGCCAGCAGTGAAGTGGGACTAGCGGGAACTTTGACCTACGAGCAGTACTTC. This sequence encodes CASSEVGLAGTLTYEQYF.

The J gene is TRBJ2-1, the V gene TRBV7-6; TRBD2 matches at 12 bases. With 1 base clipped from V and 4 bases from J, the junction kept 2 bases outside the gene matches. The CDR3 covers 16 residues. In germline, CDR1 is SGHVS, CDR2 FNYEAQ. The DNA of the CDR3 is TGTGCCAGCAGCTTAGGGACTAGCGGGGTTTACAATGAGCAGTTCTTC. Protein product: CASSLGTSGVYNEQFF.

Only a few counts were recorded for this clone. The rearrangement links TRBV6-1 to TRBJ1-1; no firm D call. The ends were cut back, 5 bases at V and 1 base at J, with 14 bases in the middle. Per the germline V gene, CDR1 is MNHNS and CDR2 is SASEGT. This CDR3 has 15 amino acids. CDR3 coding DNA: TGTGCCAGCAGTCACACCACGGGGTGGAACACTGAAGCTTTCTTT. Its translation: CASSHTTGWNTEAFF.

The chain couples TRBV6-5 to TRBJ2-1, with 10 bases aligning to TRBD2. V lost 6 bases to trimming and J lost 2 bases; unmatched junction nucleotides: 4. The germline CDR1 and CDR2 sequences are MNHEY and SVGAGI. The CDR3 has 15 residues. The chain's CDR3 is CASRTSGTTYNEQFF. The DNA for the CDR3 is TGTGCCAGCAGAACTAGCGGGACCACCTACAATGAGCAGTTCTTC.

This chain links TRBV9 with TRBJ1-1; 7 bases are a match to TRBD1. The CDR3 consists of 14 residues. The junction had 3 bases not matched to a gene; V was cut back by 3 bases and J by 1 base. Germline-derived CDR1 and CDR2 are SGDLS and YYNGEE. The chain's CDR3 is CASSAGGWNTEAFF. CDR3 bases: TGTGCCAGCAGCGCAGGGGGTTGGAACACTGAAGCTTTCTTT.

Concerning this clone itself: This specimen includes other DNA sequences encoding the same CDR3. V usage is TRBV4-1 and J usage is TRBJ2-1; D might be TRBD1 (6 bases). V was clipped by 0 bases and J by 10 bases, with 22 bases between them. The V gene's germline CDR1 is MGHRA and CDR2 YSYEKL. This CDR3 is built from 17 residues. This CDR3 reads CASSQDQGQGIYYEQFF. CDR3 nucleotide sequence: TGCGCCAGCAGCCAAGACCAGGGGCAGGGGATTTATTACGAGCAGTTCTTC.

A note on this clone: The junction shows a germline mismatch at one end, possibly a read error. The chain recombines TRBV4-1 with TRBJ2-7; 7 bases are shared with TRBD1. Germline V CDR1 and CDR2: MGHRA, YSYEKL. The CDR3 consists of 16 residues. CDR3 residues: CVSSQRQGVPGYEQYF. The DNA of the CDR3 is TGCGTCAGCAGCCAACGACAGGGAGTGCCCGGATACGAGCAGTACTTC.